This is a list of T cell receptor beta chains from one sample in a study of blood T cell repertoires in COVID-19. The assay was immunoSEQ multiplex PCR, and TCRdb's table has in-frame clones only and misses some. In the table there are 250,000 or so clones, approximately 80% of which are singletons. The sample comprised peripheral blood. These receptors originate from a man in his forties who had recovered from COVID-19. CDR3s include the opening cysteine and the closing phenylalanine or tryptophan.

TRBJ2-3 TRBV24-1 CATSDGGTDTQYF
TRBJ2-7 TRBV12-3/TRBV12-4 CASSLFAYDEQYF
TRBJ2-5 TRBV9 CASSGGLGGETQYF
TRBJ2-7 TRBV6-5 CASSILSGNYEQYF
TRBJ2-3 TRBV7-9 CASSLRTSGGWSTDTQYF
TRBJ2-3 TRBV6-2/TRBV6-3 CASSFLGVTDTQYF
TRBJ2-6 TRBV5-1 CASSPGQGGSSGANVLTF
TRBJ1-2 TRBV5-4 CASSLSGVDYGYTF
TRBJ2-3 TRBV19 CASSRGVDTQYF
TRBJ2-7 TRBV5-4 CASSLPGQGSYEQYF
TRBJ1-2 TRBV5-1 CASSSEGIGYGYTF
TRBJ2-7 TRBV12-3/TRBV12-4 CASSPGGHEQYF
TRBJ1-5 TRBV5-8 CASNLWTGGNSNQPQHF